The table lists the clone carrying this TCR beta chain with many counts. Its antigen is as yet unknown. This entry is derived from a study of metastatic and nonmetastatic thyroid tumors. Study context: Where malignant and benign thyroid patients were concerned, repertoires were compared across blood and tumor or nodule tissue.

The germline V gene encodes CDR1 KGHDR and CDR2 SFDVKD. This CDR3 contains 15 residues. V gave up 5 bases and J gave up 5 bases; unmatched junction bases: 9. The study's findings and limits: In blood and tumor, TCR beta diversity was reportedly significantly higher in malignant thyroid tumors than in benign nodules.

None of the patients had undergone any treatment ahead of thyroid surgery. In the original processing: The study took CDR3 differences across clinicopathological groups and made a distant-metastasis classifier for papillary thyroid cancer from them. TCRdb re-analyzed the PCR reads through MiXCR. Here the V and J calls rest on TCRdb's processing, not on the authors' analysis. Among roughly 98,000 clones, under 15% were seen once, and the ten largest hold about 3.9%. The V call is TRBV24-1, the J call TRBJ2-3, with 7 bases aligning to TRBD1. The clonotype was recovered from a female donor with papillary thyroid cancer or a benign thyroid nodule (not recorded which). Some clones in this sample may be carry-over from other donors' samples. Sequencing was done on a sample of blood. This CDR3 is CATSVDRVGQDTQYF. In nucleotides, the CDR3 is TGTGCCACCAGTGTCGACAGGGTAGGGCAAGATACGCAGTATTTT.